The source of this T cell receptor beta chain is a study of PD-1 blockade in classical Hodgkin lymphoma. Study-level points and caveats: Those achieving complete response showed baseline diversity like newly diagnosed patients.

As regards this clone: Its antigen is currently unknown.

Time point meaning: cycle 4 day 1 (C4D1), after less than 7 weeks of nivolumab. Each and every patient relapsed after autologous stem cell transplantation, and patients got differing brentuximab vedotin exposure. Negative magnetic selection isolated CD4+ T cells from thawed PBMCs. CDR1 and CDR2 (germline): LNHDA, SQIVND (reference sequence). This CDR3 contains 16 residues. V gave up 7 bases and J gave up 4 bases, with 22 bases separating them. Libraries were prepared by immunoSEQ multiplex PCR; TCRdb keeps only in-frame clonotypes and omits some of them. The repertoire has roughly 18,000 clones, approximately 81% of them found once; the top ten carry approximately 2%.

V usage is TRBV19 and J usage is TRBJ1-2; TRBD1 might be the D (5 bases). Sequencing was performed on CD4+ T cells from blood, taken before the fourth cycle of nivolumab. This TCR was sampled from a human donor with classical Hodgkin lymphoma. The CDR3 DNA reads TGTGCCAGTACGAACCCGAAGGGCAGGGACGTCTATGGCTACACCTTC. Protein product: CASTNPKGRDVYGYTF.